These 3 T cell receptor beta chains were sequenced from one sample in a study of tumor and adjacent non-tumor tissue in lung cancer (dated 2018 in TCRdb). RNA was isolated from bulk, unsorted tissue, and RNA quality was assessed with a NanoDrop ND-1000 and an Agilent 2100. The receptor library was made with multiplex PCR. Sequencer: Illumina HiSeq 2500. TCRbeta libraries were constructed through three rounds of nested PCR with primers (Table S4) according to protocols modified from ARM-PCR. The raw public reads went through TCRdb reprocessing: fastp at Q25, MiXCR clone calling, in-frame beta chains kept. Entries that share a CDR3 protein sequence are merged under the most common genes and DNA. This sample lists tens of thousands of distinct CDR3 sequences; about 67% were detected once. The ten largest make up about 17% of the sample. Input material: lung tumor tissue. The receptors come from a man between 60 and 75 years old with non-small cell lung cancer.

This clonotype was recorded only once. The junction and the germline gene differ at one end; a read error may be behind it. This chain joins TRBV28 and TRBJ2-7; TRBD1 agrees at 9 bases. The CDR3 sequence is 14 residues long. Germline CDR1 is MDHEN and CDR2 is SYDVKM. CDR3 sequence: CASVWDRARYEQCF. The CDR3 bases are TGTGCCAGCGTGTGGGACAGGGCTCGCTACGAGCAGTGCTTC.

The chain recombines TRBV5-1 with TRBJ2-3; TRBD1 aligns across 7 bases. Trimming removed 1 base from V and 0 bases from J; junction bases left unmatched: 5. This CDR3 is 16 amino acids long. From germline, CDR1 is SGHRS and CDR2 YFSETQ. CDR3 residues: CASSLTGQVSTDTQYF. The CDR3 nucleotides read TGCGCCAGCAGCTTGACCGGACAGGTCAGCACAGATACGCAGTATTTT.

The chain couples TRBV7-9 to TRBJ2-7; D unresolved. V lost 1 base and J lost 4, with 8 bases in between. This CDR3 region has 13 residues. CDR1 SEHNR and CDR2 FQNEAQ come from the germline V gene (reference sequence). DNA for the CDR3: TGTGCCAGCAGCTTAGGGGTAGGGTACGAGCAGTACTTC. Translated: CASSLGVGYEQYF.